The sequence of this TCR beta chain was determined in a study of blood T cells in healthy people across ages. Through a sample-barcoded 5' primer and a J-beta primer mix, a second PCR was run for about 6 to 12 cycles. TCRdb used MiXCR to reprocess the 5' RACE reads, holding one entry per CDR3 protein. The sample consists of 650,000 to 1,000,000 distinct CDR3 sequences, about 37% of them appearing once. A few counts support this clonotype. The CDR3 contains 18 residues. The V gene end was trimmed by 4 bases and the J gene end by 1 base; junction bases not matched to a gene: 16. Germline V CDR1 and CDR2: SGDLS, YYNGEE.

The chain joins TRBV9 to TRBJ1-2; TRBD1 agrees at 7 bases. Sequencing was done on a sample of blood. The TCR comes from a man younger than 35 in good health. CDR3 residues: CASSSQAGTAAFNYGYTF. The CDR3 DNA sequence: TGTGCCAGCAGCTCCCAGGCCGGGACAGCAGCTTTTAACTATGGCTACACCTTC.